The rows below give T cell receptor beta chains drawn from one sample of a study of T cell responses to AZD1222 COVID-19 vaccine. Assay used: immunoSEQ multiplex PCR; TCRdb lists only in-frame clones, some missing. The sample has 180,000 or so clones; about 88% are singletons. Sequenced material: peripheral blood, taken on day 0 of AZD1222 vaccination. The receptors derive from an adult in good health. Both conserved end residues are part of each CDR3. The size of a clone is reported for some rows only, either as once, few or many, or as a class for expanded clones.

>TRBV7-2|TRBJ1-3|NA
CASSSSSISGNTIYF
>TRBV11-3|TRBJ2-4|NA
CASSLVGGLAEAKNIQYF
>TRBV7-2|TRBJ2-3|NA
CASSLAQLSSTDTQYF
>TRBV7-3|TRBJ1-3|NA
CASSLRWQRSGNTIYF
>TRBV23-1|TRBJ1-5|once
CASSHPDVNNQPQHF
>TRBV7-2|TRBJ1-3|NA
CASSLDRQGADTIYF
>TRBV6-4|TRBJ2-2|NA
CASSTRGERDTGELFF
>TRBV24-1|TRBJ2-7|NA
CATSDASGYEQYF
>TRBV3-1/TRBV3-2|TRBJ1-2|NA
CASSPVVGGSHGYTF
>TRBV5-1|TRBJ2-3|NA
CASSLAGSSGHTQYF
>TRBV10-3|TRBJ1-1|NA
CAISPGTLEAFF
>TRBV7-8|TRBJ1-1|NA
CASSIQGAGDTEAFF
>TRBV28|TRBJ2-1|NA
CASNPAGGDNEQFF
>TRBV6-5|TRBJ1-2|NA
CASSKDFNYGYTF
>TRBV30|TRBJ1-5|NA
CAWSLNLQGGQPQHF
>TRBV6-5|TRBJ1-4|NA
CASRRDATNEKLFF
>TRBV18|TRBJ2-1|NA
CASSRGDPSYNEQFF
>TRBV5-8|TRBJ1-5|few
CASSIDRAGQPQHF
>TRBV7-2|TRBJ2-1|NA
CASSLDGVFEQFF
>TRBV7-3|TRBJ1-1|NA
CASSLRFSTEAFF
>TRBV6-6|TRBJ2-2|NA
CASRDRDTGELFF
>TRBV29-1|TRBJ1-1|NA
CSVGQDRSEAFF
>TRBV30|TRBJ1-2|NA
CACIRTGGGYTF
>TRBV7-2|TRBJ1-1|NA
CASSEIDDEAFF
>TRBV5-1|TRBJ2-5|NA
CASSLSGVGETQYF
>TRBV28|TRBJ2-7|NA
CASSPSGTRNEQYF
>TRBV29-1|TRBJ2-1|NA
CSVEGPSSYNEQFF
>TRBV30|TRBJ1-5|NA
CAWSGGQGFGQPQHF
>TRBV5-4|TRBJ2-6|NA
CASSPPGGSFTSGANVLTF
>TRBV11-1|TRBJ2-1|NA
CASTYGDRKRNEQFF
>TRBV27|TRBJ2-1|NA
CAIRRQGADNEQFF
>TRBV5-1|TRBJ1-5|NA
CASSEGQVSGQPQHF
>TRBV4-1|TRBJ1-3|NA
CASRGLGEAGNTIYF
>TRBV6-5|TRBJ1-4|NA
CASSPRGLWEKLFF
>TRBV19|TRBJ2-1|NA
CASSTQGLAGGNEQFF
>TRBV5-1|TRBJ2-3|few
CASSWGAQDTQYF
>TRBV14|TRBJ1-1|NA
CASSQDLVGTEAFF
>TRBV3-1/TRBV3-2|TRBJ1-1|NA
CASSRQENTEAFF
>TRBV5-1|TRBJ2-3|NA
CASSFTRGSTDTQYF
>TRBV4-1|TRBJ1-6|NA
CASNPGGSYNSPLHF
>TRBV9|TRBJ2-5|NA
CASNRDGETQYF
>TRBV24-1|TRBJ2-3|once
CATSDQDTVDTQYF
>TRBV28|TRBJ1-2|few
CASSSTGNYGYTF
>TRBV28|TRBJ2-1|once
CASSVGLRLSYNEQFF
>TRBV12-3/TRBV12-4|TRBJ1-1|once
CASSPRPNTEAFF
>TRBV20-1|TRBJ1-4|NA
CSVYHNEKLFF